This TCR beta chain was found in a study of blood T cell repertoires in COVID-19. Per the germline V gene, CDR1 is LGHNA and CDR2 is YNFKEQ. The CDR3 loop spans 17 amino acids. V gave up 1 base and J gave up 0 bases; unmatched junction bases: 6. Sequenced by immunoSEQ multiplex PCR; TCRdb stores in-frame clones only, minus some. The repertoire holds around 310,000 clones, with 70% to 90% as singletons. The chain links TRBV4-2 to TRBJ2-3, with TRBD2 matching over 8 bases. The sample taken for sequencing was PBMCs or T cells enriched from blood (not recorded which). This TCR was recovered from a woman between 40 and 55 years old who had recovered from COVID-19. This chain's CDR3 is CASSQVLAGTSTDTQYF. As DNA, the CDR3 is TGTGCCAGCAGCCAAGTCTTAGCGGGGACTAGCACAGATACGCAGTATTTT.